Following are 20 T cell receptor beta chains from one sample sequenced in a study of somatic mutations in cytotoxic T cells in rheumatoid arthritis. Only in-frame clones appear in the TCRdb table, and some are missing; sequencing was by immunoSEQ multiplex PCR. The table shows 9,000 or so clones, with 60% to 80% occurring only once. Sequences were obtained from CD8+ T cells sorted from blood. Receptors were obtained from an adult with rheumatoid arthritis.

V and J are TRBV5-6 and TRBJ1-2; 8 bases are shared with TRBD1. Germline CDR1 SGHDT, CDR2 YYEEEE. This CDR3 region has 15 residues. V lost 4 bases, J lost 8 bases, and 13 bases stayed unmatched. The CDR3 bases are TGTGCCAGCAGCCCCTGGACAGGGAATAAAGAAGGCTACACCTTC. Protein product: CASSPWTGNKEGYTF.

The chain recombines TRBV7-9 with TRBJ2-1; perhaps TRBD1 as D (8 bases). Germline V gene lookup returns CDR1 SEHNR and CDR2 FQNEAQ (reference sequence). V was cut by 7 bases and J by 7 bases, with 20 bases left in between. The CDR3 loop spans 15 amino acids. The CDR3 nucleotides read TGTGCCAGCACTCACAGGGGGGCGGGAGATAATGAGCAGTTCTTC. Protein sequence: CASTHRGAGDNEQFF. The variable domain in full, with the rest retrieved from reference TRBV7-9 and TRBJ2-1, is DTGVSQNPRHKITKRGQNVTFRCDPISEHNRLYWYRQTLGQGPEFLTYFQNEAQLEKSRLLSDRFSAERPKGSFSTLEIQRTEQGDSAMYLCASTHRGAGDNEQFFGPGTRLTVL.

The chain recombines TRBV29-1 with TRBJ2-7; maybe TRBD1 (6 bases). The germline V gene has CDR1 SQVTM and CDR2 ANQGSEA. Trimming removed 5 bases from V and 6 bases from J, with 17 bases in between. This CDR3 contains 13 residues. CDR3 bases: TGCAGCGTTACCTCAGGGGTATCCGCCGAGCAGTACTTC. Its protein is CSVTSGVSAEQYF.

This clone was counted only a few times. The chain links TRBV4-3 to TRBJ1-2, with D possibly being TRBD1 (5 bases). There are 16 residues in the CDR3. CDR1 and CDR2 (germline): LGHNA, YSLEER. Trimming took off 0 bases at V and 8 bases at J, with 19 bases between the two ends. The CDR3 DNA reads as TGCGCCAGCAGCCAAGACAGGGACCCAGGCGGTCCGGGCTACACCTTC. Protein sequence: CASSQDRDPGGPGYTF.

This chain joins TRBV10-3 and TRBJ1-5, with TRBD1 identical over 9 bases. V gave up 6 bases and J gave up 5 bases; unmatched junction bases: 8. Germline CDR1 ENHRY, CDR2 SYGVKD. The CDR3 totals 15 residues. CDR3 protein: CAIRGGQGKDQPQHF. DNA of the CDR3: TGTGCCATCAGGGGGGGACAGGGAAAGGATCAGCCCCAGCATTTT.

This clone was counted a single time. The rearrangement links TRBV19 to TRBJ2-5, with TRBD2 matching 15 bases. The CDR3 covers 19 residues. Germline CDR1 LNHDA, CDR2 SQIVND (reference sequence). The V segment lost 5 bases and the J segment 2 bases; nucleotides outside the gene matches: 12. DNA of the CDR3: TGTGCCAGTAGTTTTGCCGGGACTAGCGGGGGGACACCTCAAGAGACCCAGTACTTC. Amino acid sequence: CASSFAGTSGGTPQETQYF.

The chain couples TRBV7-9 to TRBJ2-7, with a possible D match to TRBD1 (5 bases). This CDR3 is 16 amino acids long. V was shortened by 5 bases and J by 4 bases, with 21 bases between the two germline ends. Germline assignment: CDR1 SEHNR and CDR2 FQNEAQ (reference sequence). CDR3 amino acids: CASSGDTAGSVYEQYF. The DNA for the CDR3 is TGTGCCAGCAGCGGAGACACCGCAGGGTCCGTTTACGAGCAGTACTTC.

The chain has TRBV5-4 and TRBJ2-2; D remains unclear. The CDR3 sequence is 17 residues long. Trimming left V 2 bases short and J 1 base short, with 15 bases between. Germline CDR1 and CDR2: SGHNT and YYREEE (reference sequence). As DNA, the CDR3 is TGTGCCAGCAGCTTTGGTTCAGTGGGAAGGAACACCGGGGAGCTGTTTTTT. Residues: CASSFGSVGRNTGELFF. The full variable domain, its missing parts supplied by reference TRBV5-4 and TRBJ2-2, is ETGVTQSPTHLIKTRGQQVTLRCSSQSGHNTVSWYQQALGQGPQFIFQYYREEENGRGNFPPRFSGLQFPNYSSELNVNALELDDSALYLCASSFGSVGRNTGELFFGEGSRLTVL.

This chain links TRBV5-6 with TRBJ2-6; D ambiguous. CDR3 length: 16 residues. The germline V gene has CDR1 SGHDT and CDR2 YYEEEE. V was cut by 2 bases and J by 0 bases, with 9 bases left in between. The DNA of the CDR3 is TGTGCCAGCAGCTTTCAGAGGTACTCTGGGGCCAACGTCCTGACTTTC. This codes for CASSFQRYSGANVLTF.

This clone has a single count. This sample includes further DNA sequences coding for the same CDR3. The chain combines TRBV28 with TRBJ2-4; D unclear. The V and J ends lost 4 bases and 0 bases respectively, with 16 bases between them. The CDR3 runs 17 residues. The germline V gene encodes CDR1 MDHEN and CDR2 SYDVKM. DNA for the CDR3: TGTGCCAGCAGTTCCCGGTCCGCAAATGTAGCCAAAAACATTCAGTACTTC. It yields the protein CASSSRSANVAKNIQYF. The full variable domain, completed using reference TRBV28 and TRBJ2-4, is DVKVTQSSRYLVKRTGEKVFLECVQDMDHENMFWYRQDPGLGLRLIYFSYDVKMKEKGDIPEGYSVSREKKERFSLILESASTNQTSMYLCASSSRSANVAKNIQYFGAGTRLSVL.

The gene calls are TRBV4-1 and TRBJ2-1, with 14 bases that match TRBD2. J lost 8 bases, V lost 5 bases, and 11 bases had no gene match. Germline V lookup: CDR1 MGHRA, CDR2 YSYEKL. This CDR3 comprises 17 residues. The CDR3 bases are TGCGCCAGCAGCTTTCGACTAGCGGGGGGGCCAGGGGATGAGCAGTTCTTC. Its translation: CASSFRLAGGPGDEQFF.

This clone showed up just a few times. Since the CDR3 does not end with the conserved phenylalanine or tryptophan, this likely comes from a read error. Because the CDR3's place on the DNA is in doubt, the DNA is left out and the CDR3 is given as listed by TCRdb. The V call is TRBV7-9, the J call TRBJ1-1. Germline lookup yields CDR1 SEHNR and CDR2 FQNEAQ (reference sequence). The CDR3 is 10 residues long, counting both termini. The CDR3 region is CASSQPPGIV.

CDR3 DNA sequence: TGTGCCAGCAGCTTAACAGGGGGGACAGATACGCAGTATTTT. This codes for CASSLTGGTDTQYF. The V gene is TRBV11-1, the J gene TRBJ2-3; 8 bases match TRBD1. Losses at the gene ends were 2 bases for V and 3 bases for J; bases not matched to a gene: 1. Germline V lookup: CDR1 SGHAT, CDR2 FQDESV (reference sequence). The CDR3 is made up of 14 amino acids.

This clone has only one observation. This CDR3 reads CASSYTQGNQPQHF. The CDR3 region has the DNA TGTGCCAGCAGTTACACTCAGGGGAATCAGCCCCAGCATTTT. This chain joins TRBV27 and TRBJ1-5; TRBD1 is a possible D gene (6 bases). CDR1 is MNHEY and CDR2 is SMNVEV in the germline V gene (reference sequence). Trimming took off 4 bases at V and 4 bases at J, with 11 bases between the two ends. This CDR3 spans 14 amino acids.

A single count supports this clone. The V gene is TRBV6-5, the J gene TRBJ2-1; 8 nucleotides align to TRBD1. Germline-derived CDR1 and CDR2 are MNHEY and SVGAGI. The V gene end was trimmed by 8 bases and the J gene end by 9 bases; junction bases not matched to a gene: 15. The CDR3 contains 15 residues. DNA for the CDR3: TGTGCCAGCGCGCCCCTGACAGGGGTGAACAGTGAGCAGTTCTTC. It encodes CASAPLTGVNSEQFF.

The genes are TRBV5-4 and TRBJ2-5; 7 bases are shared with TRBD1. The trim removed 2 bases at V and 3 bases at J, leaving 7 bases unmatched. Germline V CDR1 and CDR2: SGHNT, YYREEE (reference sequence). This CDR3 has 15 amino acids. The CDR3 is CASSFATGTEETQYF. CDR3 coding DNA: TGTGCCAGCAGCTTTGCGACCGGGACAGAAGAGACCCAGTACTTC.

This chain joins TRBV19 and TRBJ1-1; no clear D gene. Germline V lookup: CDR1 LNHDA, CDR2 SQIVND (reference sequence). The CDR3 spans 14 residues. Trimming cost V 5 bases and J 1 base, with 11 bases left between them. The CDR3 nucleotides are TGTGCCAGTAGTCTCTGGTGGGAGAACACTGAAGCTTTCTTT. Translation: CASSLWWENTEAFF.

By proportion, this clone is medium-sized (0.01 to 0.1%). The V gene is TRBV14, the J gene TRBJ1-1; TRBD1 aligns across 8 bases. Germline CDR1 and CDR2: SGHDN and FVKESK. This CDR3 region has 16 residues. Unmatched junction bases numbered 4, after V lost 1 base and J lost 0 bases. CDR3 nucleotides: TGTGCCAGCAGCCAAGTGGGACAGGCGGTGAACACTGAAGCTTTCTTT. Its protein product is CASSQVGQAVNTEAFF.

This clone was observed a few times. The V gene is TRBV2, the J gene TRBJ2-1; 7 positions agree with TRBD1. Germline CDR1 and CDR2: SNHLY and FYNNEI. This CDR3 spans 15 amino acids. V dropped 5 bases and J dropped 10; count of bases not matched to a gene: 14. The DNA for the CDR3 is TGTGCCAGCAGTCAGGGACAGTTGAGTGCTAGGGAGCAGTTCTTC. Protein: CASSQGQLSAREQFF. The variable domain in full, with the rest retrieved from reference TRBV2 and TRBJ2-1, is EPEVTQTPSHQVTQMGQEVILRCVPISNHLYFYWYRQILGQKVEFLVSFYNNEISEKSEIFDDQFSVERPDGSNFTLKIRSTKLEDSAMYFCASSQGQLSAREQFFGPGTRLTVL.

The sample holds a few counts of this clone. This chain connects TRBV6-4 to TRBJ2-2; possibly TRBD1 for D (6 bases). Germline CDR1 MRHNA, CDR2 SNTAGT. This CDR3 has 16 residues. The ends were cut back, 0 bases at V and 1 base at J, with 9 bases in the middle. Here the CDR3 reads CASSDSRGQNTGELFF. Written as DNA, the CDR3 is TGTGCCAGCAGTGACTCGAGGGGACAGAACACCGGGGAGCTGTTTTTT.